Given below is one T cell receptor (beta chain) in context. The antigen is undetermined. Blood specimens came from baseline, cycle 4 day 1, and cycle 7 day 1. This specimen belongs to a study of OX40 agonist ivuxolimab in advanced cancers. Study overall: Ivuxolimab, an agonistic anti-OX40 (CD134) antibody, was given to patients. Across the patients, intravenous ivuxolimab was delivered every 2 weeks at 0.01 to 10 mg/kg.

V was cut by 3 bases and J by 5 bases, with 10 bases left in between. The length of the CDR3 is 13 residues. Germline V gene data show CDR1 as SGHAT and CDR2 as FQNNGV. Study outcomes and limitations: Relatively little clonal expansion, among the lowest observed, appeared in partial responders at 0.1-3.0 mg/kg.

TCRdb's table, derived via immunoSEQ multiplex PCR, lists solely in-frame clones and lacks some. This table has 70,000 to 75,000 clones, approximately 90% appearing once. This receptor was obtained from an adult with an advanced solid tumor such as melanoma, head and neck, liver or kidney cancer. The material sequenced was CD4+ or CD8+ T cells sorted from blood, taken in a trial of the OX40 agonist ivuxolimab. The chain is built from TRBV11-2 and TRBJ1-1, with D unresolved. In DNA form, the CDR3 reads TGTGCCAGCAGCTTGGCTGCGGGGACTGAAGCTTTCTTT. Its translation: CASSLAAGTEAFF.